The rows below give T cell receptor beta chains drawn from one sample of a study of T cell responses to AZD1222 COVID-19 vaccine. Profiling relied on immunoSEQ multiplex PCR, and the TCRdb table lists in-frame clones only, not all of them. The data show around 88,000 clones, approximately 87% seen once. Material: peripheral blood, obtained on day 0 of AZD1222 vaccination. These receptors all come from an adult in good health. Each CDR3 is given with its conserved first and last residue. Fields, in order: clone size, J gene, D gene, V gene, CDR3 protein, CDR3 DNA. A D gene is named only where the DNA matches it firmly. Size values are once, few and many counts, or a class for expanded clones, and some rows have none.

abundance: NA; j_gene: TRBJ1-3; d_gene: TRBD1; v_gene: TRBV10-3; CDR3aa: CAISDSQGQGAGNTIYF; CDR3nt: TGTGCCATCAGTGATAGCCAAGGACAGGGGGCTGGAAACACCATATATTTT
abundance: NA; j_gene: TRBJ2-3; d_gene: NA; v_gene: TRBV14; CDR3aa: CASSQEGPDTQYF; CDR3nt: TGTGCCAGCAGCCAAGAAGGCCCAGATACGCAGTATTTT
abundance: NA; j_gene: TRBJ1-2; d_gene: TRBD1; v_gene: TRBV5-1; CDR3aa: CASSATGLAGYGYTF; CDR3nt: TGCGCCAGCAGCGCGACAGGGCTAGCGGGCTATGGCTACACCTTC
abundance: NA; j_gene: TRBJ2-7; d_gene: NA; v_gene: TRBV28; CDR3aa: CASRVSYEQYF; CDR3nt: TGTGCCAGCAGAGTATCCTACGAGCAGTACTTC
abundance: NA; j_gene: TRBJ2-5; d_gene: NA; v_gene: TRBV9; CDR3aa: CASSVRDWGAETQYF; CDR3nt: TGTGCCAGCAGCGTCCGGGACTGGGGGGCAGAGACCCAGTACTTC
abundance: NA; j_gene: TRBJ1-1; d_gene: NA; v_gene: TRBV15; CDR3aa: CATSGRQTMNTEAFF; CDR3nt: TGTGCCACCAGCGGAAGACAGACAATGAACACTGAAGCTTTCTTT
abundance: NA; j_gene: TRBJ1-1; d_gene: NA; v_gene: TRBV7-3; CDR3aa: CASSTYLRGTTEAFF; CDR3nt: TGTGCCAGCAGCACTTATCTAAGGGGGACCACTGAAGCTTTCTTT
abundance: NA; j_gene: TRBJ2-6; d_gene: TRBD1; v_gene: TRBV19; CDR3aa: CASSTTGTGSSGANVLTF; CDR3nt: TGTGCCAGTAGTACTACCGGGACAGGGAGCTCTGGGGCCAACGTCCTGACTTTC
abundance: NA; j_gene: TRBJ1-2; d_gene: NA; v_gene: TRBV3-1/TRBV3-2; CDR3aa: CASSQEGGRGYGYTF; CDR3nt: TGTGCCAGCAGCCAAGAGGGTGGCAGGGGCTATGGCTACACCTTC
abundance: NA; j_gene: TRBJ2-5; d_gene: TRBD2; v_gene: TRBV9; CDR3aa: CASSVGRVAGGQETQYF; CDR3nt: TGTGCCAGCAGCGTAGGTAGGGTAGCGGGAGGTCAAGAGACCCAGTACTTC
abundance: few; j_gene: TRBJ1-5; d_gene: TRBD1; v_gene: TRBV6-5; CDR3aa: CASRASRQGDQPQHF; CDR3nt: TGTGCCAGCAGAGCCTCCCGACAGGGGGATCAGCCCCAGCATTTT
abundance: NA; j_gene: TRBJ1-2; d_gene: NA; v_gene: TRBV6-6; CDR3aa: CASRARDGYTF; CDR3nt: TGTGCCAGTAGGGCAAGAGATGGCTACACCTTC
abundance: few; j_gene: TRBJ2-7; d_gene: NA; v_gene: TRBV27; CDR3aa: CASSTLGFSEQYF; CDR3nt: TGTGCCAGCTCAACACTAGGGTTTAGTGAGCAGTACTTC
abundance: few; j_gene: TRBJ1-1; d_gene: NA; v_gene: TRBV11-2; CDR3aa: CASSLVRFAEAFF; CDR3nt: TGTGCCAGCAGCTTAGTAAGGTTTGCTGAAGCTTTCTTT
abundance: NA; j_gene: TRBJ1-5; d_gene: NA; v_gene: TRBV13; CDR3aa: CASSLGRGGGNQPQHF; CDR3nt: TGTGCCAGCAGCTTAGGCCGTGGGGGCGGCAATCAGCCCCAGCATTTT
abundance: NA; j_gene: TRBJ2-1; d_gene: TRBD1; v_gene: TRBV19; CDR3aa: CASSIGTGASNEQFF; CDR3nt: TGTGCCAGTAGTATCGGGACAGGGGCCTCCAATGAGCAGTTCTTC
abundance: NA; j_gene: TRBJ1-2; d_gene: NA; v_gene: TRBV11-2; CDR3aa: CASSLDSGSRGYTF; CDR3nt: TGTGCCAGCAGCTTAGATTCCGGATCGCGAGGCTACACCTTC
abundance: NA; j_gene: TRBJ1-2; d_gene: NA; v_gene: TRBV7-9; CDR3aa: CASSHPGGRTSYGYTF; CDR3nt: TGTGCCAGCAGCCACCCTGGGGGCAGGACTTCCTATGGCTACACCTTC
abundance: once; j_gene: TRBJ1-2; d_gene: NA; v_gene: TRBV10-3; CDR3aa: CAISEGLRDGYTF; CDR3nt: TGTGCCATCAGTGAGGGGTTACGAGATGGCTACACCTTC
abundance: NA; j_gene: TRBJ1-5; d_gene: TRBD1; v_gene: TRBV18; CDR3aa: CASSRQGASNQPQHF; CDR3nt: TGTGCCAGCTCGCGTCAGGGGGCTAGCAATCAGCCCCAGCATTTT